This TCR beta chain derives from a study of blood T cell repertoires in COVID-19. This clone was picked up many times. In the study's own analysis: Amplifying reference gene primers gave estimates of nucleated cell counts. Assay used: immunoSEQ multiplex PCR; TCRdb lists only in-frame clones, some missing. D and trimming were read from the DNA, whereas the V and J calls and clone size are those reported in that table. The profile covers approximately 100,000 clones, with under 90% appearing a single time and 11% to 15% taken by the ten largest. Per the germline V gene, CDR1 is SNHLY and CDR2 is FYNNEI. This CDR3 is 17 amino acids long. With 6 bases removed from V and 0 bases from J, the gap between germline ends came to 18 bases.

Sequencing was carried out using peripheral blood. The chain recombines TRBV2 with TRBJ2-4; possibly TRBD1 for D (6 bases). The sequence derives from a woman aged 55-70 years with acute or convalescent COVID-19. The CDR3: CASSTGTLQIAKNIQYF. CDR3 sequence (DNA): TGTGCCAGCAGCACAGGGACACTCCAGATAGCCAAAAACATTCAGTACTTC.